This T cell receptor beta chain is from a study of T cell responses to AZD1222 COVID-19 vaccine. The germline CDR1 and CDR2 sequences are SNHLY and FYNNEI. V was cut by 6 bases and J by 2 bases, with 13 bases left in between. The CDR3 is 14 residues long. Using immunoSEQ multiplex PCR, the repertoire was profiled, and TCRdb retains in-frame clones only, with some absent. This table has 200,000 to 250,000 clones, around 94% appearing once. This rearrangement joins TRBV2 to TRBJ1-1; possibly TRBD1 for D (6 bases). This receptor was identified in an adult who received the MenACWY meningococcal vaccine as a control. Source: peripheral blood, taken 28 days after the second dose of the MenACWY control vaccine. Here the CDR3 reads CASRGDILNTEAFF. Here the CDR3 DNA reads TGTGCCAGCAGGGGGGACATACTCAACACTGAAGCTTTCTTT.